One and the same sample provided the 9 T cell receptor beta chains below, sequenced in a study of blood T cell repertoires in COVID-19. Measured with immunoSEQ multiplex PCR; TCRdb has only the in-frame clones, and not every one. The data show 250,000 to 300,000 clones, with 88% seen just once and under 2.5% held by the top ten. Sequencing was done on a sample of PBMCs or T cells enriched from blood (not recorded which). These receptors were taken from a woman between 55 and 75 years old in a cohort exposed to, infected with or recovered from COVID-19 (not recorded which).

The chain couples TRBV19 to TRBJ2-1; 15 bases line up with TRBD2. CDR1 and CDR2 from the germline V gene are LNHDA and SQIVND (reference sequence). This CDR3 contains 16 residues. The J segment lost 9 bases and the V segment lost 5 bases, leaving 8 bases of the junction unmatched. CDR3 nucleotide sequence: TGTGCCAGTAGTGGCCGGACTAGCGGGAGGGATGCTGAGCAGTTCTTC. Translating it yields CASSGRTSGRDAEQFF.

The rearrangement uses TRBV28 and TRBJ2-5, with TRBD2 matching over 8 bases. J was trimmed by 5 bases and V by 3 bases; bases with no gene match: 14. The germline V gene encodes CDR1 MDHEN and CDR2 SYDVKM. This CDR3 comprises 17 residues. The CDR3 DNA sequence: TGTGCCAGCAGTTTCTGGAAAACGGGAGGGCCGGGGGAGACCCAGTACTTC. This codes for CASSFWKTGGPGETQYF.

The chain links TRBV7-3 to TRBJ2-1; D possibly corresponds to TRBD2 (6 bases). The germline CDR1 and CDR2 sequences are SGHTA and FQGTGA. The CDR3 is made up of 15 amino acids. V gave up 5 bases and J gave up 0 bases, with 11 bases separating them. The CDR3 here is CASSLRESSYNEQFF. As DNA, the CDR3 is TGTGCCAGCAGCCTCCGGGAGAGCTCCTACAATGAGCAGTTCTTC.

This clone has only one observation. The rearrangement uses TRBV5-1 and TRBJ1-4; 8 bases are shared with TRBD1. CDR3 length: 14 amino acids. In germline, CDR1 is SGHRS, CDR2 YFSETQ. V lost 0 bases to trimming and J lost 8 bases; unmatched junction nucleotides: 3. The CDR3 reads CASSLGRTGEKLFF. CDR3 bases: TGCGCCAGCAGCTTGGGTCGGACAGGGGAAAAACTGTTTTTT.

In DNA form, the CDR3 reads TGTGCCAGCGGAGGACGGACCTCCTACTATGGCTACACCTTC. Protein: CASGGRTSYYGYTF. The chain employs TRBV28 and TRBJ1-2, with D unresolved. Trimming cost V 8 bases and J 3 bases, with 16 bases left between them. The V gene's germline CDR1 is MDHEN and CDR2 SYDVKM. The CDR3 totals 14 residues.

This clone has just a few counts. V usage is TRBV6-5 and J usage is TRBJ1-4; D is undetermined. Germline CDR1 MNHEY, CDR2 SVGAGI. CDR3 length: 12 amino acids. V shed 8 bases and J shed 6 bases, with 10 bases lying between them. The DNA for the CDR3 is TGTGCCAGCGGGCCGTCGTATGAAAAACTGTTTTTT. This sequence encodes CASGPSYEKLFF.

This clone was seen more than once but under ten times. V usage is TRBV5-6 and J usage is TRBJ2-7; TRBD1 matches 7 bases. This CDR3 is 17 amino acids long. Germline CDR1 and CDR2: SGHDT and YYEEEE. Germline trimming cut 1 base from V and 3 bases from J; bases unmatched to any gene: 13. The CDR3 is CASSLFPFPRDSYEQYF. The CDR3 region has the DNA TGTGCCAGCAGCTTGTTTCCCTTCCCCCGGGACAGCTACGAGCAGTACTTC.

The J gene is TRBJ1-5, the V gene TRBV5-1; D is perhaps TRBD1 (5 bases). Per the germline V gene, CDR1 is SGHRS and CDR2 is YFSETQ. Trimming left V 0 bases short and J 4 bases short, with 11 bases between. The CDR3 covers 15 residues. The CDR3 DNA reads TGCGCCAGCAGCTTGGGGCTTGACAGAAATCAGCCCCAGCATTTT. Protein: CASSLGLDRNQPQHF.

The V gene is TRBV28, the J gene TRBJ1-5; 9 bases are shared with TRBD1. The V segment lost 7 bases and the J segment 5 bases; nucleotides outside the gene matches: 6. The germline gives CDR1 MDHEN, CDR2 SYDVKM. The CDR3 has 14 residues. The CDR3 bases are TGTGCCAGCATCTTCGACAGGGGGGATCAGCCCCAGCATTTT. This sequence encodes CASIFDRGDQPQHF.